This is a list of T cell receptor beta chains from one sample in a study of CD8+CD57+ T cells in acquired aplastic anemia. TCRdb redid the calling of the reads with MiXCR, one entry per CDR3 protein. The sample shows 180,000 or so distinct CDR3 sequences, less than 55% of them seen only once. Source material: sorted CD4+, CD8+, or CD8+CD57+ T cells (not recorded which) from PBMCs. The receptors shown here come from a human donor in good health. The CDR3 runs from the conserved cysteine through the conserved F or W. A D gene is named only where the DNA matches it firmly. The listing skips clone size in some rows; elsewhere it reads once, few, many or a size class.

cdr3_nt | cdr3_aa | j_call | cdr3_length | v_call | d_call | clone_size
TGTGCCACCAGTGATTTTGGACAGGGACCGGCTATGGAGACCCAGTACTTC | CATSDFGQGPAMETQYF | TRBJ2-5 | 17 | TRBV24-1 | TRBD1 | .
TGTGCCAGCAGCTTAAGTGGCGGGAGGGCAGGGTTCGACGAGCAGTACTTC | CASSLSGGRAGFDEQYF | TRBJ2-7 | 17 | TRBV11-2 | TRBD2 | .
TGTGCCAGCAGTGAATACCGTGGCGGAGCGAAAAACATTCAGTACTTC | CASSEYRGGAKNIQYF | TRBJ2-4 | 16 | TRBV25-1 | . | .
TGTGCCACGTCGACTAGCGGGAGCACAGATACGCAGTATTTT | CATSTSGSTDTQYF | TRBJ2-3 | 14 | TRBV24-1 | TRBD2 | few
TGTGCTGTAGGACTAGCGGGACGAGAGACCCAGTACTTC | CAVGLAGRETQYF | TRBJ2-5 | 13 | TRBV6-1 | TRBD2 | once
TGTGCCAGCAGCTTATTCGGGGACACTGAAGCTTTCTTT | CASSLFGDTEAFF | TRBJ1-1 | 13 | TRBV7-8 | . | .
TGTGCCAGCAGCACGGGACTAGCGGGAGTCGAGTACGAGCAGTACTTC | CASSTGLAGVEYEQYF | TRBJ2-7 | 16 | TRBV7-8 | TRBD2 | once
TGTGCCAGCGGTGGGGCCGAACCGGGACAGAAGTTACAAGAGACCCAGTACTTC | CASGGAEPGQKLQETQYF | TRBJ2-5 | 18 | TRBV2 | TRBD1 | many
TGTGCCAGCAGCCGAGGACTAGCACAGGGCGAGCAGTTCTTC | CASSRGLAQGEQFF | TRBJ2-1 | 14 | TRBV5-6 | TRBD2 | many
TGTGCCAGCAGTAGAGGAAATGAGCGGTTCTTC | CASSRGNERFF | TRBJ2-1 | 11 | TRBV25-1 | . | .
TGTGCCAGTAGTACTATCCGGGACAGGGTCGACAATGAGCAGTTCTTC | CASSTIRDRVDNEQFF | TRBJ2-1 | 16 | TRBV19 | TRBD1 | many
TGCAGTGCTACCCGAGGAGGAGAAAATGAAAAACTGTTTTTT | CSATRGGENEKLFF | TRBJ1-4 | 14 | TRBV20-1 | . | .
TGTGCCAGCAAGGTCGACACCATATATTTT | CASKVDTIYF | TRBJ1-3 | 10 | TRBV2 | . | .
TGTGCCAGCAGCTTGGAGCCTAATGAAAAACTGTTTTTT | CASSLEPNEKLFF | TRBJ1-4 | 13 | TRBV5-4 | . | .
TGTGCCAGTCTAATGGCGGTTGGTACTGGCTACACCTTC | CASLMAVGTGYTF | TRBJ1-2 | 13 | TRBV2 | . | .
TGTGCCGCCTGTCCACAGGGGGCGATGGGAGATACGCAGTATTTT | CAACPQGAMGDTQYF | TRBJ2-3 | 15 | TRBV24-1 | TRBD1 | .
TGCAGTGCTAGGGCCAGAGGGGCTAGCGGGAACAGTGAGCAGTTCTTC | CSARARGASGNSEQFF | TRBJ2-1 | 16 | TRBV20-1 | TRBD2 | .
TGCAGTGCTAGGGAGGACAAGGATGAGCAGTTCTTC | CSAREDKDEQFF | TRBJ2-1 | 12 | TRBV20-1 | . | many
TGTGCCAGCAGCTTCATGGGTGCAACCTACGAGCAGTACTTC | CASSFMGATYEQYF | TRBJ2-7 | 14 | TRBV11-2 | . | .
TGTGCCAGCTCACCTCAGGAGGGGGCGTCTAGCACCGGGGAGCTGTTTTTT | CASSPQEGASSTGELFF | TRBJ2-2 | 17 | TRBV18 | . | .
TGTGCCAGTAGTATCCGCGGGGCAGATACGCAGTATTTT | CASSIRGADTQYF | TRBJ2-3 | 13 | TRBV19 | . | many
TGTGCCAGCAGCCCCGCCACGAACCTTGAAGCTTTCTTT | CASSPATNLEAFF | TRBJ1-1 | 13 | TRBV5-6 | . | .
TGTGCCAGCAGGGGGTCCGAGGTAGATACGCAGTATTTT | CASRGSEVDTQYF | TRBJ2-3 | 13 | TRBV7-8 | . | once
TGTGCCAGCAGCTTAGCCTCCAATGAGCAGTTCTTC | CASSLASNEQFF | TRBJ2-1 | 12 | TRBV7-9 | . | many
TGTGCCAGCAGTGAGAACAACTCCTACGAGCAGTACTTC | CASSENNSYEQYF | TRBJ2-7 | 13 | TRBV2 | . | .
TGTGCCAGCAGCGTAGCTGCGGTTGCGGGAGGGATAAACAATGAGCAGTTCTTC | CASSVAAVAGGINNEQFF | TRBJ2-1 | 18 | TRBV9 | TRBD2 | .
TGTGCCAGCAGTACTAGCGGGAGGGGCTACGAGCAGTACTTC | CASSTSGRGYEQYF | TRBJ2-7 | 14 | TRBV2 | TRBD2 | few
TGTGCCAGTATCGACACGCAGGGTCCTCCAGATACGCAGTATTTT | CASIDTQGPPDTQYF | TRBJ2-3 | 15 | TRBV19 | . | .
TGCAGTGCTTATTCCGGGACTACCAATGAGCAGTTCTTC | CSAYSGTTNEQFF | TRBJ2-1 | 13 | TRBV20-1 | TRBD2 | .
TGTGCCAGCAGCTTGGGGACAATTATCACAGATACGCAGTATTTT | CASSLGTIITDTQYF | TRBJ2-3 | 15 | TRBV5-4 | . | .
TGTGCCAGCAGTTACAGCACCAGTCACGCCGAAAAACTGTTTTTT | CASSYSTSHAEKLFF | TRBJ1-4 | 15 | TRBV6-5 | . | many
TGTGCCTCTTCAGGGGCCAGGGGGCGCAGGACTGGGGCCAACGTCCTGACTTTC | CASSGARGRRTGANVLTF | TRBJ2-6 | 18 | TRBV10-3 | TRBD1 | .
TGCAGTGCGGTTGGGGGGCCGAACACTGAAGCTTTCTTT | CSAVGGPNTEAFF | TRBJ1-1 | 13 | TRBV20-1 | . | many
TGTGCCAGCAGTTTTAGCCAGGGCTGTGCGAACACCGGGGAGCTGTTTTTT | CASSFSQGCANTGELFF | TRBJ2-2 | 17 | TRBV12-3/TRBV12-4 | . | once
TGTGCCAGCAGCTTAAGTGGGGGCACAGATACGCAGTATTTT | CASSLSGGTDTQYF | TRBJ2-3 | 14 | TRBV9 | . | .
TGTGCCCTGCTCGGGAATTGGTATGGCTACACCTTC | CALLGNWYGYTF | TRBJ1-2 | 12 | TRBV30 | . | few
TGCAGTGCTAGAGATAGGGGGGTACACTATGGCTACACCTTC | CSARDRGVHYGYTF | TRBJ1-2 | 14 | TRBV20-1 | . | .
TGTGCCATCACCAGCCCGGGCATGAACACTGAAGCTTTCTTT | CAITSPGMNTEAFF | TRBJ1-1 | 14 | TRBV10-3 | . | many
TGTGCCACCAGTGCTCCTGCAGGTCGGTCCTACAATGAGCAGTTCTTC | CATSAPAGRSYNEQFF | TRBJ2-1 | 16 | TRBV24-1 | . | .
TGTGCCAGCAGCTTAGTGGTGACAGACGTCTATGGCTACACCTTC | CASSLVVTDVYGYTF | TRBJ1-2 | 15 | TRBV7-2 | . | .
TGTGCCAGCTCGGGACAGAACTATGGCTACACCTTC | CASSGQNYGYTF | TRBJ1-2 | 12 | TRBV6-1 | TRBD1 | .
TGTGCCAGCAGTGAATGGGAGGGGACCTATTCTGAAGCTTTCTTT | CASSEWEGTYSEAFF | TRBJ1-1 | 15 | TRBV25-1 | . | once